This is a list of T cell receptor beta chains from one sample in a study of blood T cell repertoires in COVID-19. The table came from immunoSEQ multiplex PCR; TCRdb's copy has only in-frame clones and leaves some out. Altogether under 45,000 clones are present, roughly 90% being singletons, with the ten largest covering about 8.6%. Material: peripheral blood. The source of these receptors is a man aged 55-75 years with active COVID-19. The conserved cysteine and the conserved F or W are not part of the CDR3 here. The size of a clone is reported for some rows only, either as once, few or many, or as a class for expanded clones.

CDR3 protein: ASSTDSENTEAF
J gene: TRBJ1-1
clone size: .
V gene: TRBV5-6

CDR3 protein: ASSMGQSSGNTIY
J gene: TRBJ1-3
clone size: .
V gene: TRBV19

CDR3 protein: ASSQGTSGSELGVTQY
J gene: TRBJ2-3
clone size: once
V gene: TRBV4-3

CDR3 protein: ASSPREFSYEQY
J gene: TRBJ2-7
clone size: once
V gene: TRBV18

CDR3 protein: ASSFRGQETQY
J gene: TRBJ2-5
clone size: .
V gene: TRBV12-3/TRBV12-4

CDR3 protein: ATEGWELF
J gene: TRBJ2-2
clone size: .
V gene: TRBV19

CDR3 protein: ASSLDPAGTQY
J gene: TRBJ2-5
clone size: once
V gene: TRBV5-4

CDR3 protein: ASSPYRALDLGAF
J gene: TRBJ1-1
clone size: .
V gene: TRBV7-2

CDR3 protein: ASSLAATGVGNQPQH
J gene: TRBJ1-5
clone size: .
V gene: TRBV5-6

CDR3 protein: AISEKREADEQF
J gene: TRBJ2-1
clone size: .
V gene: TRBV10-3

CDR3 protein: ASSFDSGGTPLH
J gene: TRBJ1-6
clone size: .
V gene: TRBV7-3

CDR3 protein: ASSFNGRETDTQY
J gene: TRBJ2-3
clone size: .
V gene: TRBV28

CDR3 protein: ASSPIFQRESRTDTQY
J gene: TRBJ2-3
clone size: .
V gene: TRBV27

CDR3 protein: AISLQGAGGYT
J gene: TRBJ1-2
clone size: .
V gene: TRBV10-3

CDR3 protein: ASSGTGDQPQH
J gene: TRBJ1-5
clone size: once
V gene: TRBV2

CDR3 protein: ASSLSGEGYNEQF
J gene: TRBJ2-1
clone size: .
V gene: TRBV13

CDR3 protein: AIRHRDRDNEQF
J gene: TRBJ2-1
clone size: .
V gene: TRBV10-3

CDR3 protein: ASSPGQGNYEQY
J gene: TRBJ2-7
clone size: once
V gene: TRBV5-1

CDR3 protein: AISFDTMNTEAF
J gene: TRBJ1-1
clone size: .
V gene: TRBV10-3

CDR3 protein: ASSATGNGAPNEKLF
J gene: TRBJ1-4
clone size: .
V gene: TRBV9

CDR3 protein: ASSFWLQGATDTQY
J gene: TRBJ2-3
clone size: .
V gene: TRBV5-6

CDR3 protein: ASSPSTGPYSNQPQH
J gene: TRBJ1-5
clone size: .
V gene: TRBV18

CDR3 protein: ASSAQTGAGYEQY
J gene: TRBJ2-7
clone size: .
V gene: TRBV5-6

CDR3 protein: ASSYSANKLAIYYEQY
J gene: TRBJ2-7
clone size: .
V gene: TRBV6-2/TRBV6-3

CDR3 protein: AWGLTGEAWYGYT
J gene: TRBJ1-2
clone size: .
V gene: TRBV30

CDR3 protein: ASSLAPEGITTDTQY
J gene: TRBJ2-3
clone size: .
V gene: TRBV5-1

CDR3 protein: ASSHTSGRAQNEQF
J gene: TRBJ2-1
clone size: .
V gene: TRBV7-9

CDR3 protein: ASSDRRNSNSPLH
J gene: TRBJ1-6
clone size: .
V gene: TRBV6-1

CDR3 protein: ASSDSGGQTPLH
J gene: TRBJ1-6
clone size: .
V gene: TRBV6-4

CDR3 protein: ASSVGPGGTGSREQY
J gene: TRBJ2-7
clone size: .
V gene: TRBV9

CDR3 protein: ASRGDSSYEQY
J gene: TRBJ2-7
clone size: .
V gene: TRBV27

CDR3 protein: ASHGGTGELF
J gene: TRBJ2-2
clone size: .
V gene: TRBV6-5

CDR3 protein: ATSRGTSGRVGPGANVLT
J gene: TRBJ2-6
clone size: .
V gene: TRBV15

CDR3 protein: ASSGTGLSYEQY
J gene: TRBJ2-7
clone size: .
V gene: TRBV19

CDR3 protein: ASSSDRDEQF
J gene: TRBJ2-1
clone size: .
V gene: TRBV7-9

CDR3 protein: ASRGQSNTGELF
J gene: TRBJ2-2
clone size: .
V gene: TRBV28

CDR3 protein: ASLTLAGSYEQY
J gene: TRBJ2-7
clone size: once
V gene: TRBV6-5

CDR3 protein: ASSLAGEYEQY
J gene: TRBJ2-7
clone size: .
V gene: TRBV5-1

CDR3 protein: ASSERERSRNSPLH
J gene: TRBJ1-6
clone size: few
V gene: TRBV6-1

CDR3 protein: ALGREGFLLQF
J gene: TRBJ2-1
clone size: .
V gene: TRBV11-3

CDR3 protein: ATSGSGSGTEAF
J gene: TRBJ1-1
clone size: few
V gene: TRBV24-1

CDR3 protein: ASSQDGLAGANEQF
J gene: TRBJ2-1
clone size: .
V gene: TRBV4-3

CDR3 protein: ASSQDSAGVHTGELF
J gene: TRBJ2-2
clone size: .
V gene: TRBV3-1/TRBV3-2

CDR3 protein: ATRDRTDSPLH
J gene: TRBJ1-6
clone size: .
V gene: TRBV10-3

CDR3 protein: AISARGSGANVLT
J gene: TRBJ2-6
clone size: .
V gene: TRBV10-3

CDR3 protein: ASSFRGNEQF
J gene: TRBJ2-1
clone size: .
V gene: TRBV11-1